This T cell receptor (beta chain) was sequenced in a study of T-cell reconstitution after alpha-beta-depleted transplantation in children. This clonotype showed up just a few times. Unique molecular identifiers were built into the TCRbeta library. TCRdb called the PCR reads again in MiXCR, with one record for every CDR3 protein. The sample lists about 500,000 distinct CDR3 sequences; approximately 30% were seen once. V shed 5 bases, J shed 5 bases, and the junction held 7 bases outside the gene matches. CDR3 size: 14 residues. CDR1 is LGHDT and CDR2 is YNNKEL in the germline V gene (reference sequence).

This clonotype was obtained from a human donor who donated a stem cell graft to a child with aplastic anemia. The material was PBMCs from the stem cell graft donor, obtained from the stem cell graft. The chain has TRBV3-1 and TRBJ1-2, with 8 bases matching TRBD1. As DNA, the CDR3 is TGTGCCAGCAGCACGACAGGGGCGGCTTATGGCTACACCTTC. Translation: CASSTTGAAYGYTF. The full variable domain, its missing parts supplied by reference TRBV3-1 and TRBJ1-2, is DTAVSQTPKYLVTQMGNDKSIKCEQNLGHDTMYWYKQDSKKFLKIMFSYNNKELIINETVPNRFSPKSPDKAHLNLHINSLELGDSAVYFCASSTTGAAYGYTFGSGTRLTVV.